What follows are 19 T cell receptor beta chains derived from one specimen sequenced in a study of cytomegalovirus exposure and HLA in healthy donors. In the PCR, 60 Vbeta and 13 Jbeta primers were used. The data were produced by immunoSEQ multiplex PCR, yet TCRdb's version contains in-frame clones alone and is incomplete. Of about 140,000 clones in the sample, 76% are singletons; the top ten hold over 1.5%. Specimen: PBMCs. All receptors come from a man aged 35-49 years in good health and CMV-seronegative.

The CDR3 sequence is CASSSSDNSPLHF. Here the CDR3 DNA reads TGCGCCAGCTCAAGTTCGGATAATTCACCCCTCCACTTT. V usage is TRBV10-2 and J usage is TRBJ1-6; D not resolved. CDR1 is WSHSY, CDR2 SAAADI, per germline. The V and J ends lost 8 bases and 5 bases respectively, with 10 bases between them. The CDR3 loop spans 13 amino acids.

This clone has only a few counts. DNA for the CDR3: TGTGCCAGCAGCTTAGGCGTGTCCTACGAGCAGTACTTC. Translated: CASSLGVSYEQYF. The V call is TRBV13, the J call TRBJ2-7; D ambiguous. Deletions cut 0 bases from V and 1 base from J, with 4 bases between. CDR3 size: 13 residues. The germline V gene has CDR1 PRHDT and CDR2 FYEKMQ (reference sequence).

This chain uses TRBV13 with TRBJ1-1, with D perhaps TRBD1 (6 bases). CDR3 length equals 15 residues. CDR1 PRHDT and CDR2 FYEKMQ come from the germline V gene (reference sequence). V lost 3 bases and J lost 5, with 16 bases in between. CDR3 protein: CASSFGRGGLTEAFF. The CDR3 DNA follows: TGTGCCAGCAGCTTTGGGAGGGGGGGGCTGACTGAAGCTTTCTTT.

The V and J genes are TRBV6-4 and TRBJ2-7; D unresolved. CDR1 is MRHNA and CDR2 is SNTAGT in the germline V gene. Between the trimmed V and J ends, which lost 4 bases and 2 bases, there was a span of 18 bases. The CDR3 contains 16 residues. DNA for the CDR3: TGTGCCAGCAGTGGCCTTAAAGCTGCTCTAACCTACGAGCAGTACTTC. Translating it yields CASSGLKAALTYEQYF.

The chain combines TRBV7-9 with TRBJ2-1; D is unresolved. The CDR3 has 13 amino acids. Trimming took 3 bases from V and 6 from J, leaving 9 bases between them. CDR1 SEHNR and CDR2 FQNEAQ come from the germline V gene (reference sequence). The CDR3 bases are TGTGCCAGCAGCTTTTCTGGCGGCAATGAGCAGTTCTTC. Encoded protein: CASSFSGGNEQFF.

The chain uses TRBV4-2 and TRBJ2-1; TRBD2 matches at 10 bases. The CDR3 is made up of 17 amino acids. CDR1 LGHNA and CDR2 YNFKEQ come from the germline V gene. V dropped 4 bases and J dropped 5; count of bases not matched to a gene: 11. The CDR3 here is CASSLQGASGGNNEQFF. The CDR3 nucleotides are TGTGCCAGCAGCCTCCAGGGGGCTAGCGGGGGAAACAATGAGCAGTTCTTC.

This chain uses TRBV19 with TRBJ2-1; 9 bases agree with TRBD1. This CDR3 is 13 amino acids long. The V gene end was trimmed by 6 bases and the J gene end by 8 bases; junction bases not matched to a gene: 5. The germline gives CDR1 LNHDA, CDR2 SQIVND (reference sequence). This chain's CDR3 is CASRTGGVDEQFF. In nucleotides, the CDR3 is TGTGCCAGTAGGACAGGGGGAGTCGATGAGCAGTTCTTC.

The genes are TRBV28 and TRBJ2-7, with 7 bases fitting TRBD1. V was clipped by 0 bases and J by 2 bases; unmatched bases: 7. Germline V gives CDR1 MDHEN, CDR2 SYDVKM. CDR3 length equals 16 residues. The CDR3 loop reads CASSLWTGTIAYEQYF. The CDR3 DNA reads TGTGCCAGCAGTTTATGGACAGGGACAATAGCCTACGAGCAGTACTTC.

V is TRBV19 and J is TRBJ1-1, with unresolved D. V gave up 6 bases and J gave up 0 bases, with 23 bases separating them. The CDR3 extends over 18 amino acids. Germline V gene data show CDR1 as LNHDA and CDR2 as SQIVND (reference sequence). The CDR3 sequence is CASSADVESVYMNTEAFF. CDR3 DNA: TGTGCCAGTAGCGCCGACGTGGAGTCCGTATATATGAACACTGAAGCTTTCTTT.

The J gene is TRBJ1-4, the V gene TRBV6-1; D possibly corresponds to TRBD1 (6 bases). This CDR3 is 13 amino acids long. V lost 2 bases to trimming and J lost 7 bases, with 8 bases between them. CDR1 and CDR2 (germline): MNHNS, SASEGT. The DNA for the CDR3 is TGTGCCAGCAGTGAACCAGGGGTTGAAAAACTGTTTTTT. Protein: CASSEPGVEKLFF.

The V call is TRBV18, the J call TRBJ2-5; weak D call: TRBD1 (5 bases). The J call may be in error: the DNA end matches TRBJ2-7 better. Germline lookup yields CDR1 KGHSH and CDR2 LQKENI. The CDR3 contains 14 residues. The CDR3 region is CASSPDGAYDEQYF. The DNA for the CDR3 is TGTGCCAGCTCACCAGATGGGGCCTACGACGAGCAGTACTTC.

J is TRBJ2-2 and V is TRBV6-5; D is uncertain. From germline, CDR1 is MNHEY and CDR2 SVGAGI. The CDR3 is 14 amino acids. Between the trimmed V and J ends, which lost 0 bases and 8 bases, there was a span of 10 bases. The CDR3 here is CASSYSVRAGELFF. The DNA for the CDR3 is TGTGCCAGCAGTTACTCGGTGCGTGCAGGGGAGCTGTTTTTT.

This chain connects TRBV7-2 to TRBJ2-1, with 12 bases that match TRBD2. This CDR3 region has 17 residues. J was trimmed by 4 bases and V by 0 bases; bases with no gene match: 4. Germline loops: CDR1 SGHTA, CDR2 FQGNSA. CDR3 nucleotide sequence: TGTGCCAGCAGCTTAGCACCCCTAGCGGGGGGGTACAATGAGCAGTTCTTC. Translating it yields CASSLAPLAGGYNEQFF.

The chain carries TRBV19 and TRBJ2-1; TRBD1 agrees at 9 bases. The germline gives CDR1 LNHDA, CDR2 SQIVND (reference sequence). V lost 3 bases, J lost 2 bases, and 8 bases stayed unmatched. This CDR3 has 17 residues. CDR3 residues: CASSINRGRATYNEQFF. The DNA for the CDR3 is TGTGCCAGTAGTATCAACAGGGGGCGTGCGACCTACAATGAGCAGTTCTTC.

This chain links TRBV11-2 with TRBJ2-3; 7 bases are shared with TRBD2. CDR1 SGHAT and CDR2 FQNNGV come from the germline V gene. This CDR3 comprises 18 residues. V lost 2 bases to trimming and J lost 4 bases; unmatched junction nucleotides: 15. CDR3 residues: CASSLRGDRDPPADTQYF. The DNA for the CDR3 is TGTGCCAGCAGCTTACGGGGGGATCGGGATCCCCCTGCAGATACGCAGTATTTT.

V and J are TRBV7-8 and TRBJ2-1; possibly TRBD1 for D (5 bases). CDR3 length: 15 residues. V dropped 5 bases and J dropped 4 bases, with 15 bases sitting between them. The germline gives CDR1 SGHVS, CDR2 FQNEAQ. CDR3 residues: CASSNRQRPYNEQFF. For the CDR3, the DNA is TGTGCCAGCAGCAATAGACAGCGCCCTTACAATGAGCAGTTCTTC.

The chain carries TRBV5-1 and TRBJ1-1, with D unclear. Germline CDR1 SGHRS, CDR2 YFSETQ. V was clipped by 2 bases and J by 1 base, with 9 bases between them. This CDR3 comprises 14 residues. The CDR3 DNA reads as TGCGCCAGCAGCTTCGCACCCGGGAACACTGAAGCTTTCTTT. Protein product: CASSFAPGNTEAFF.

The chain employs TRBV11-3 and TRBJ2-1; the D is unclear. The CDR3 is 12 amino acids. The germline CDR1 and CDR2 sequences are SGHNT and YENEEA. Trimming took off 0 bases at V and 10 bases at J, with 7 bases between the two ends. The CDR3 coding sequence is TGTGCCAGCAGCTTAGATCGCGGCGAGCAGTTCTTC. Translated, it gives CASSLDRGEQFF.

The chain links TRBV19 to TRBJ2-7, with a possible D match to TRBD1 (5 bases). The V gene lost 3 bases and the J gene lost 4 bases, with 10 bases spanning the gap. Germline V gene sequence: CDR1 LNHDA, CDR2 SQIVND (reference sequence). CDR3 length: 13 amino acids. The CDR3 sequence is CASSMPDRYEQYF. Here the CDR3 DNA reads TGTGCCAGTAGTATGCCCGACAGATACGAGCAGTACTTC.